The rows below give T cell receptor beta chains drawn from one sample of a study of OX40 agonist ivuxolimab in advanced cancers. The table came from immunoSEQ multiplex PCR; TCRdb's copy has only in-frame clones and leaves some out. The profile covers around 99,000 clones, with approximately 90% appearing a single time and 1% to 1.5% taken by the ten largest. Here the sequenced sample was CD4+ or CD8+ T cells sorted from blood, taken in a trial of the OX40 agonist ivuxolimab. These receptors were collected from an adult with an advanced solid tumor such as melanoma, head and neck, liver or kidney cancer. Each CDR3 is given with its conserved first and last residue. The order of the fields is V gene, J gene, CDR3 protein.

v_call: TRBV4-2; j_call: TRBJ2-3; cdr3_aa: CASSQAPLVAGAGDTQYF
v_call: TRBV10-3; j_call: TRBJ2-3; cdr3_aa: CAISESTGVFTDTQYF
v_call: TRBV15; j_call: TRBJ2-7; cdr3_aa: CATSRVEGGQLYEQYF
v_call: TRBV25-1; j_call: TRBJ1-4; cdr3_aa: CASSPWESTNEKLFF
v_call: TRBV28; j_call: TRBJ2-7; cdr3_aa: CASSSPGRVPYEQYF
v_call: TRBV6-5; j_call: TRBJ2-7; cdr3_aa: CANSLDTALLEQYF
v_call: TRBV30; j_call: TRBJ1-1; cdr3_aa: CAWSLRGPSSRAFF
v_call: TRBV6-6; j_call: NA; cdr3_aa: CASSYGLGVEQYF
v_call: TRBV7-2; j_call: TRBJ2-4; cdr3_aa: CASSSQRTGRENIQYF
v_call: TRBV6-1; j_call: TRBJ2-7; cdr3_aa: CASSEYPPGSYEQYF
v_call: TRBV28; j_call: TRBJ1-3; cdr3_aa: CASSLTAGNTIYF
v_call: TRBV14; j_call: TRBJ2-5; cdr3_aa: CASSRPPVVSETQYF
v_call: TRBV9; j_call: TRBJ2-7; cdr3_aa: CASSVEGTSEREQYF
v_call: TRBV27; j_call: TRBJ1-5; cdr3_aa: CASSSGGGPQHF
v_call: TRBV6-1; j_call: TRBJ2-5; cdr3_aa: CASRLDRGRETQYF
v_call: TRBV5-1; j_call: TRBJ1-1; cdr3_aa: CASSTGTGNTEAFF
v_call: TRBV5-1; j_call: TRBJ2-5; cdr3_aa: CASSPGPTGVGAQYF
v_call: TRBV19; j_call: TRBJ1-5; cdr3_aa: CASTPTGLNQPQHF
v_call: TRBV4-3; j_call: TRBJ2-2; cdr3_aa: CASSQDRRDAGELFF
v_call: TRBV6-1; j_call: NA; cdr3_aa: CASISDRGGYEQYF
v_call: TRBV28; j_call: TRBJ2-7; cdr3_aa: CASSRVRAGSYGQYF
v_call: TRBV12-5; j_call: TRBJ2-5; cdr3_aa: CASGFTGSVTQYF
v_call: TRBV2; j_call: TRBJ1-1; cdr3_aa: CASTLDRLTFF
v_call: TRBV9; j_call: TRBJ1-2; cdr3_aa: CASSDRRVEAGSYGYTF
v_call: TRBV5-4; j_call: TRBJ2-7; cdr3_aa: CASSLPSGSINEQYF
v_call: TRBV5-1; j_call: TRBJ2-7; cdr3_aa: CASSLYAGNSYEQYF
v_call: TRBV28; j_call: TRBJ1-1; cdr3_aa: CASSLGDSRAFF
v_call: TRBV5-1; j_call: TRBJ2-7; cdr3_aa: CASSLVVTGRASYEQYF
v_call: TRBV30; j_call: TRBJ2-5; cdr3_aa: CAWRPSGSRETQYF
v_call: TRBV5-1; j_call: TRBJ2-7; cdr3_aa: CASSPPNAYEQYF
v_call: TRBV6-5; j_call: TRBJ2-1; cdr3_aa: CASSSRTGESYNEQFF
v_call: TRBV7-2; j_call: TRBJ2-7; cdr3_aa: CASSQGGTSPYEQYF
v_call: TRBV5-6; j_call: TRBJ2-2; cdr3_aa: CASSFRSSGRAGYTGELFF
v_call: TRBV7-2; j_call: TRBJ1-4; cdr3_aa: CASSLDRTNEKLFF
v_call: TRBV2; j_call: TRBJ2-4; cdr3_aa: CASSEVGVTTKNIQYF
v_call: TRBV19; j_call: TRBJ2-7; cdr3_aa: CASKRQLDSYEQYF
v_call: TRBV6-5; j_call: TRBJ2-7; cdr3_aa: CASSYSWTESYEQYF
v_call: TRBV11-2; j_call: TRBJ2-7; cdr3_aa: CASSLDNQGRGEQYF
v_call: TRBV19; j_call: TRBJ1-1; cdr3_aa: CASKQVGRSEAFF
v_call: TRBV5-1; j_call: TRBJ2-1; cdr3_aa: CASSILAGGYNEQFF
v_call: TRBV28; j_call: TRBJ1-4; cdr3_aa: CASSWDSREKLFF
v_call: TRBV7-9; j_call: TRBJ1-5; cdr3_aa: CASSLDLPGVPQHF
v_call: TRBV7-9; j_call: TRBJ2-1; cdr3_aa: CASSPRWAGSPSNEQFF
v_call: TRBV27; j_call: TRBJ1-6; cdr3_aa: CASGGQGGNSPLHF
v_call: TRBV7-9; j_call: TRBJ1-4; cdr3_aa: CASGDGQINEKLFF
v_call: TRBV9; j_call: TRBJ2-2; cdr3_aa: CASSPAAGTTGELFF
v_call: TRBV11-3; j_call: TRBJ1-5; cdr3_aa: CAKTGTGRNQPQHF
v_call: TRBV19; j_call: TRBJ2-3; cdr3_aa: CASSKWDQSTDTQYF